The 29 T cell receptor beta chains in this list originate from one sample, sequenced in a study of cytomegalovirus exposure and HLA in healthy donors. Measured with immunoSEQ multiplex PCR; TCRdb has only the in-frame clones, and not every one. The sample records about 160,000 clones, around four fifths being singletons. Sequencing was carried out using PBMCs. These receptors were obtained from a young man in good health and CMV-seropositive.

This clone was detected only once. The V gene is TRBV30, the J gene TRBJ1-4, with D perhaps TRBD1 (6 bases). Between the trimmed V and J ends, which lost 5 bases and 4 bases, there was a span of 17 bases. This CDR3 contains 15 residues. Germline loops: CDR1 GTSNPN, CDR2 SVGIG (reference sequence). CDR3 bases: TGTGCCTGGGAGGACAGAGGATTCGATAATGAAAAACTGTTTTTT. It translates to CAWEDRGFDNEKLFF.

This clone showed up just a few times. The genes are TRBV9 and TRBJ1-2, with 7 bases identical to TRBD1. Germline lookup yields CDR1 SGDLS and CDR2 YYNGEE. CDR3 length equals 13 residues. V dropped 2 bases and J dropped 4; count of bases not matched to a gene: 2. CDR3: CASSVRGIYGYTF. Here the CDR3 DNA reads TGTGCCAGCAGCGTCAGGGGGATCTATGGCTACACCTTC.

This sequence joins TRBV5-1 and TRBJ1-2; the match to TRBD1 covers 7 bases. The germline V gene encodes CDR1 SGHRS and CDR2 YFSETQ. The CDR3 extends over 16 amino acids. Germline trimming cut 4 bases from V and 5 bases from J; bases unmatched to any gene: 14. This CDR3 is CASSPKLSGTAYGYTF. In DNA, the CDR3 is TGCGCCAGCAGCCCTAAGCTATCCGGGACAGCTTATGGCTACACCTTC.

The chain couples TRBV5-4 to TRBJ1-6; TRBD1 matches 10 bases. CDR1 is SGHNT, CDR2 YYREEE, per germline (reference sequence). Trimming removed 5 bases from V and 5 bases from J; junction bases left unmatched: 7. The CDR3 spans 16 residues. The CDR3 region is CASRSGTGVNNSPLHF. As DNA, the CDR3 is TGTGCCAGCAGATCCGGGACAGGGGTCAATAATTCACCCCTCCACTTT.

CDR3 nucleotide sequence: TGCGCCAGCAGCTGGGGACAGGGGATAGGCTCACCCCTCCACTTT. This sequence encodes CASSWGQGIGSPLHF. The chain carries TRBV5-1 and TRBJ1-6; 10 positions agree with TRBD1. The junction had 7 bases not matched to a gene; V was cut back by 3 bases and J by 10 bases. The CDR3 contains 15 residues. Germline V gene data show CDR1 as SGHRS and CDR2 as YFSETQ. Together with reference TRBV5-1 and TRBJ1-6, the CDR3 gives the full variable domain: KAGVTQTPRYLIKTRGQQVTLSCSPISGHRSVSWYQQTPGQGLQFLFEYFSETQRNKGNFPGRFSGRQFSNSRSEMNVSTLELGDSALYLCASSWGQGIGSPLHFGNGTRLTVT.

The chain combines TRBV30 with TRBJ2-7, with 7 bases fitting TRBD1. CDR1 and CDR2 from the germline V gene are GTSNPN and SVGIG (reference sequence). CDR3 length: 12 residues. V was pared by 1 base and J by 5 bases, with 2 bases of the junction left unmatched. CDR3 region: CAWSGGGDEQYF. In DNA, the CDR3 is TGTGCCTGGAGTGGAGGGGGCGACGAGCAGTACTTC.

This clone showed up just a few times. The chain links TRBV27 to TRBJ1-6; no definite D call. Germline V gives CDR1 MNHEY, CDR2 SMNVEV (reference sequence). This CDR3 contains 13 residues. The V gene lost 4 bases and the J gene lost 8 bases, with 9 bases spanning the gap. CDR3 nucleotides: TGTGCCAGCAGTTCCCGTGCGTATTCACCCCTCCACTTT. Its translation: CASSSRAYSPLHF.

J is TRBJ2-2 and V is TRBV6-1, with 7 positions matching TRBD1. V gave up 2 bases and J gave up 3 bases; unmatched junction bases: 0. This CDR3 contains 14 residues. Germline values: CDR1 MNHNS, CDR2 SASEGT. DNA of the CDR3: TGTGCCAGCAGTGAACAGGGGGACACCGGGGAGCTGTTTTTT. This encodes CASSEQGDTGELFF.

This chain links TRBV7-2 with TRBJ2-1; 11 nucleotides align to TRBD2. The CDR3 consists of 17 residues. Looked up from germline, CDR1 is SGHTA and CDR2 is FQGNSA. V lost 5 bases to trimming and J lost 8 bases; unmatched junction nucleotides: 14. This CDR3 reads CASSQRIAGGPVDEQFF. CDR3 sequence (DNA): TGTGCCAGCAGCCAACGGATAGCGGGGGGGCCGGTCGATGAGCAGTTCTTC.

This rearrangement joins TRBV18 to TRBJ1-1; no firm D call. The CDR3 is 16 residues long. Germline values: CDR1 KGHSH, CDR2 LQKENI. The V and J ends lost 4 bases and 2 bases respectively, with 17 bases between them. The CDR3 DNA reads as TGTGCCAGCTCACAAAACACAGAGAGACGAAACACTGAAGCTTTCTTT. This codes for CASSQNTERRNTEAFF.

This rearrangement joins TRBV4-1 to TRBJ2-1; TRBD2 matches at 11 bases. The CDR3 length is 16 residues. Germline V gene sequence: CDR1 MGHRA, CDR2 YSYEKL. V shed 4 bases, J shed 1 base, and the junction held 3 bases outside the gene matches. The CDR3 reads CASSRTSGGSYNEQFF. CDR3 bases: TGCGCCAGCAGCCGCACTAGCGGGGGTTCCTACAATGAGCAGTTCTTC.

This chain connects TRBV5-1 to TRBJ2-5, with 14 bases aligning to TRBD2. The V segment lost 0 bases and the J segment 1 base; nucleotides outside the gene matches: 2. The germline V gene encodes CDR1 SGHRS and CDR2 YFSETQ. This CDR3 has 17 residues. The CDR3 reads CASSLGGLAGVQETQYF. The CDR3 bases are TGCGCCAGCAGCTTGGGGGGACTAGCGGGGGTCCAAGAGACCCAGTACTTC.

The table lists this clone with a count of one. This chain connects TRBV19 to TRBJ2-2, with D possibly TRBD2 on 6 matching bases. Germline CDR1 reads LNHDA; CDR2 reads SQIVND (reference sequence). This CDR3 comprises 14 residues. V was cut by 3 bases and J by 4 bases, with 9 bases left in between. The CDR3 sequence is CASSIMGGTGELFF. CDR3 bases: TGTGCCAGTAGTATTATGGGGGGCACCGGGGAGCTGTTTTTT.

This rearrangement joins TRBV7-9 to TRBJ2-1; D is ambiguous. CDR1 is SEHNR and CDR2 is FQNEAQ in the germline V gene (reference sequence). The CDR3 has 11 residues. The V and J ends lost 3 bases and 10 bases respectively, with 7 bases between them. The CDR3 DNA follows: TGTGCCAGCAGCTTCATCTACGAGCAGTTCTTC. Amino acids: CASSFIYEQFF.

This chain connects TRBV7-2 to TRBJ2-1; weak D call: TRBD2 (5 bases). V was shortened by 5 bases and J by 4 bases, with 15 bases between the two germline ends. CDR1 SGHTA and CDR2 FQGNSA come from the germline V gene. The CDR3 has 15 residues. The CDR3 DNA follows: TGTGCCAGCAGCAAAGCGGCCCGACTATACAATGAGCAGTTCTTC. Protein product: CASSKAARLYNEQFF. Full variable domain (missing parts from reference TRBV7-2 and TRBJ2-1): GAGVSQSPSNKVTEKGKDVELRCDPISGHTALYWYRQSLGQGLEFLIYFQGNSAPDKSGLPSDRFSAERTGGSVSTLTIQRTQQEDSAVYLCASSKAARLYNEQFFGPGTRLTVL.

The CDR3, as DNA: TGTGCCAGTAAGACCGGGACAGGGGGATTCTCCTACAATGAGCAGTTCTTC. This encodes CASKTGTGGFSYNEQFF. V and J are TRBV5-4 and TRBJ2-1; 11 nucleotides agree with TRBD1. Trimming removed 8 bases from V and 0 bases from J; junction bases left unmatched: 10. Per the germline V gene, CDR1 is SGHNT and CDR2 is YYREEE (reference sequence). The CDR3 totals 17 residues.

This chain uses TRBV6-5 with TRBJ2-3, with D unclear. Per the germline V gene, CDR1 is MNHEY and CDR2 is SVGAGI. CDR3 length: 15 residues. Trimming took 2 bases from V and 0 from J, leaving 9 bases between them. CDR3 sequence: CASSYAGASTDTQYF. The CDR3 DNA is TGTGCCAGCAGTTACGCCGGTGCCAGCACAGATACGCAGTATTTT.

The CDR3 reads CASSLTGGTNYGYTF. The CDR3 nucleotides are TGTGCCAGCAGCTTAACGGGAGGAACTAACTATGGCTACACCTTC. The J gene is TRBJ1-2, the V gene TRBV7-3; D is ambiguous. Trimming cost V 0 bases and J 0 bases, with 8 bases left between them. The germline V gene encodes CDR1 SGHTA and CDR2 FQGTGA. The CDR3 consists of 15 residues. Looking up the rest from reference TRBV7-3 and TRBJ1-2 gives the full variable domain: GAGVSQTPSNKVTEKGKYVELRCDPISGHTALYWYRQSLGQGPEFLIYFQGTGAADDSGLPNDRFFAVRPEGSVSTLKIQRTERGDSAVYLCASSLTGGTNYGYTFGSGTRLTVV.

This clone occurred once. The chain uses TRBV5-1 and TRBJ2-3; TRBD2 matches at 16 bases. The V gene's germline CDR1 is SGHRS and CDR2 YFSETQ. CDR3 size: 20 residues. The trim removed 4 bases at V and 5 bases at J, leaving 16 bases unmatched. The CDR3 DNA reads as TGCGCCAGCAGCCGCTCCGGGACTAGCGGGGGGGATGGGGCGGGAGATACGCAGTATTTT. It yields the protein CASSRSGTSGGDGAGDTQYF. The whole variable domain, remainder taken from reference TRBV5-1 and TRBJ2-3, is KAGVTQTPRYLIKTRGQQVTLSCSPISGHRSVSWYQQTPGQGLQFLFEYFSETQRNKGNFPGRFSGRQFSNSRSEMNVSTLELGDSALYLCASSRSGTSGGDGAGDTQYFGPGTRLTVL.

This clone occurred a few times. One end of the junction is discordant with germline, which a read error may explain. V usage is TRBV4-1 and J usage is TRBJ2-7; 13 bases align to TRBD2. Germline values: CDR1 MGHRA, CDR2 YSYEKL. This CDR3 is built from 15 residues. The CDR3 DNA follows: TGCGCCAGCTGCCAAACTAGCGGGGGGGACTACGAGCAGTACTTC. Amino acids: CASCQTSGGDYEQYF.

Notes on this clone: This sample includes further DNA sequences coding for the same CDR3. The CDR3 loop is CASSSGQGGGYTF. The CDR3 DNA reads as TGTGCCAGCAGCTCGGGACAGGGTGGCGGCTACACCTTC. J is TRBJ1-2 and V is TRBV7-2; 9 nucleotides agree with TRBD1. V was clipped by 4 bases and J by 8 bases; unmatched bases: 5. Germline values: CDR1 SGHTA, CDR2 FQGNSA. The CDR3 is 13 amino acids.

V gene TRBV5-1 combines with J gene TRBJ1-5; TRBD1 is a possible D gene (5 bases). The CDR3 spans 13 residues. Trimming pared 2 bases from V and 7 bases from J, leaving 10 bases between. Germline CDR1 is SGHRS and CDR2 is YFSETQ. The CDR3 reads CASSFRGTQPQHF. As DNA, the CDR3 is TGCGCCAGCAGCTTTAGGGGAACGCAGCCCCAGCATTTT. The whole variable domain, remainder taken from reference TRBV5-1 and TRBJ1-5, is KAGVTQTPRYLIKTRGQQVTLSCSPISGHRSVSWYQQTPGQGLQFLFEYFSETQRNKGNFPGRFSGRQFSNSRSEMNVSTLELGDSALYLCASSFRGTQPQHFGDGTRLSIL.

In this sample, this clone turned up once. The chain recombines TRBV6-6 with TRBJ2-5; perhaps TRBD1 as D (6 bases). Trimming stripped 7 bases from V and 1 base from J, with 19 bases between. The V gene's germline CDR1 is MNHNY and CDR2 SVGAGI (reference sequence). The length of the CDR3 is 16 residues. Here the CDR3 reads CASTTRTGRSQETQYF. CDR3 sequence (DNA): TGTGCCAGCACCACCCGCACAGGGCGATCCCAAGAGACCCAGTACTTC.

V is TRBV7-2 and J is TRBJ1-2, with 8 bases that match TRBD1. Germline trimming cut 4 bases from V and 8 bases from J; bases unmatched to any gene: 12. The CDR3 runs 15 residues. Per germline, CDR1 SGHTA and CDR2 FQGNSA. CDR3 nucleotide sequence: TGTGCCAGCAGCTCGCTGGACAGGGAGGTAGGAGGCTACACCTTC. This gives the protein CASSSLDREVGGYTF.

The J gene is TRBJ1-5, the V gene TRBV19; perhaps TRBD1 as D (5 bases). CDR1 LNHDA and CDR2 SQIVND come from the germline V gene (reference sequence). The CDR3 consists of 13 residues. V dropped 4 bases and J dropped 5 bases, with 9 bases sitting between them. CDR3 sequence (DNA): TGTGCCAGTAGTACAGACAGTGATCAGCCCCAGCATTTT. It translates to CASSTDSDQPQHF.

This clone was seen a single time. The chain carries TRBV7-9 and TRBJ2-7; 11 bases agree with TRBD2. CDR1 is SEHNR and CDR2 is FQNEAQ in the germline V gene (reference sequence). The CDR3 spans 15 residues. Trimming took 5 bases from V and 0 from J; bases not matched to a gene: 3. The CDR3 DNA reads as TGTGCCAGCAGCCCGGGACTAGCGGACTCCTACGAGCAGTACTTC. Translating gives CASSPGLADSYEQYF.

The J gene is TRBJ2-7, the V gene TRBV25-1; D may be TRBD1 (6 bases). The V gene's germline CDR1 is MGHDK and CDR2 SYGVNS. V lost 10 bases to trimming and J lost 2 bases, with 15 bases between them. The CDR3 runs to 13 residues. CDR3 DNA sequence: TGTGCCATCACAGGGTGGGGGACCTACGAGCAGTACTTC. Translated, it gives CAITGWGTYEQYF.

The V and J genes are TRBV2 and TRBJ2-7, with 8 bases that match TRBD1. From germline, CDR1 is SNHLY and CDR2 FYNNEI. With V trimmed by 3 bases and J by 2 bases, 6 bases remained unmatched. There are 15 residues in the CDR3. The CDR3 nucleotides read TGTGCCAGCAGTGACTACGGACAGGGACCCTACGAGCAGTACTTC. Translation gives CASSDYGQGPYEQYF.

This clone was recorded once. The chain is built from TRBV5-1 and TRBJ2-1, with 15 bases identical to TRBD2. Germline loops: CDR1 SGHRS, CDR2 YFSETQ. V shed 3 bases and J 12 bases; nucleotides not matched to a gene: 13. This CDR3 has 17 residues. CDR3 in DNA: TGCGCCAGCAGCTCCGTACCGGGACTAGCGGGGGGCGGGTCGCAGTTCTTC. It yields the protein CASSSVPGLAGGGSQFF.